This TCR beta chain was captured in a study of cytomegalovirus exposure and HLA in healthy donors. The primer mix had 60 Vbeta and 13 Jbeta primers. TCRdb's table, derived via immunoSEQ multiplex PCR, lists solely in-frame clones and lacks some. The data contain 130,000 or so clones, around four fifths of them seen just once; the ten biggest clones take up roughly 5.7%. The CDR3 runs to 12 residues. Trimming stripped 0 bases from V and 9 bases from J, with 6 bases between. The germline CDR1 and CDR2 sequences are LNHDA and SQIVND (reference sequence). What was sequenced was PBMCs. This clonotype was obtained from a man aged 25 to 40 in good health and CMV-seronegative. J is TRBJ1-5 and V is TRBV19; tentatively, D is TRBD1 (5 bases). The CDR3 protein is CASSIEGRPQHF. CDR3 bases: TGTGCCAGTAGTATAGAGGGGCGGCCCCAGCATTTT. Full variable domain (remainder filled in from reference TRBV19 and TRBJ1-5): DGGITQSPKYLFRKEGQNVTLSCEQNLNHDAMYWYRQDPGQGLRLIYYSQIVNDFQKGDIAEGYSVSREKKESFPLTVTSAQKNPTAFYLCASSIEGRPQHFGDGTRLSIL.